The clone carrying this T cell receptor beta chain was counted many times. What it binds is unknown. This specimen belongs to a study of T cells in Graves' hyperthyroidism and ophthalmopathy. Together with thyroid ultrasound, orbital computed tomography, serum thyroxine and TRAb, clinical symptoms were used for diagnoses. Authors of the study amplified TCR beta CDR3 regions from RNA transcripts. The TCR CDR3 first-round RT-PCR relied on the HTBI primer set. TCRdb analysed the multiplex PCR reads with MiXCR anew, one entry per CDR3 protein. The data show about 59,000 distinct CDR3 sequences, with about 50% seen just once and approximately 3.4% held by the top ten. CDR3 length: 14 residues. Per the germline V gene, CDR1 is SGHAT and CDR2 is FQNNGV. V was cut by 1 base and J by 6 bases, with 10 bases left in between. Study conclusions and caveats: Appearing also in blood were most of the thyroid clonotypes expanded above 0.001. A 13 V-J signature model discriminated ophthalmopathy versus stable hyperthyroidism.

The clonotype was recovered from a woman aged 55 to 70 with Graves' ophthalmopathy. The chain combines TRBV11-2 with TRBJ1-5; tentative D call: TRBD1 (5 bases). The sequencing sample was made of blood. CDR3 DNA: TGTGCCAGCAGCTTAGGAGGGGCGCGTCAGCCCCAGCATTTT. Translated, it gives CASSLGGARQPQHF.